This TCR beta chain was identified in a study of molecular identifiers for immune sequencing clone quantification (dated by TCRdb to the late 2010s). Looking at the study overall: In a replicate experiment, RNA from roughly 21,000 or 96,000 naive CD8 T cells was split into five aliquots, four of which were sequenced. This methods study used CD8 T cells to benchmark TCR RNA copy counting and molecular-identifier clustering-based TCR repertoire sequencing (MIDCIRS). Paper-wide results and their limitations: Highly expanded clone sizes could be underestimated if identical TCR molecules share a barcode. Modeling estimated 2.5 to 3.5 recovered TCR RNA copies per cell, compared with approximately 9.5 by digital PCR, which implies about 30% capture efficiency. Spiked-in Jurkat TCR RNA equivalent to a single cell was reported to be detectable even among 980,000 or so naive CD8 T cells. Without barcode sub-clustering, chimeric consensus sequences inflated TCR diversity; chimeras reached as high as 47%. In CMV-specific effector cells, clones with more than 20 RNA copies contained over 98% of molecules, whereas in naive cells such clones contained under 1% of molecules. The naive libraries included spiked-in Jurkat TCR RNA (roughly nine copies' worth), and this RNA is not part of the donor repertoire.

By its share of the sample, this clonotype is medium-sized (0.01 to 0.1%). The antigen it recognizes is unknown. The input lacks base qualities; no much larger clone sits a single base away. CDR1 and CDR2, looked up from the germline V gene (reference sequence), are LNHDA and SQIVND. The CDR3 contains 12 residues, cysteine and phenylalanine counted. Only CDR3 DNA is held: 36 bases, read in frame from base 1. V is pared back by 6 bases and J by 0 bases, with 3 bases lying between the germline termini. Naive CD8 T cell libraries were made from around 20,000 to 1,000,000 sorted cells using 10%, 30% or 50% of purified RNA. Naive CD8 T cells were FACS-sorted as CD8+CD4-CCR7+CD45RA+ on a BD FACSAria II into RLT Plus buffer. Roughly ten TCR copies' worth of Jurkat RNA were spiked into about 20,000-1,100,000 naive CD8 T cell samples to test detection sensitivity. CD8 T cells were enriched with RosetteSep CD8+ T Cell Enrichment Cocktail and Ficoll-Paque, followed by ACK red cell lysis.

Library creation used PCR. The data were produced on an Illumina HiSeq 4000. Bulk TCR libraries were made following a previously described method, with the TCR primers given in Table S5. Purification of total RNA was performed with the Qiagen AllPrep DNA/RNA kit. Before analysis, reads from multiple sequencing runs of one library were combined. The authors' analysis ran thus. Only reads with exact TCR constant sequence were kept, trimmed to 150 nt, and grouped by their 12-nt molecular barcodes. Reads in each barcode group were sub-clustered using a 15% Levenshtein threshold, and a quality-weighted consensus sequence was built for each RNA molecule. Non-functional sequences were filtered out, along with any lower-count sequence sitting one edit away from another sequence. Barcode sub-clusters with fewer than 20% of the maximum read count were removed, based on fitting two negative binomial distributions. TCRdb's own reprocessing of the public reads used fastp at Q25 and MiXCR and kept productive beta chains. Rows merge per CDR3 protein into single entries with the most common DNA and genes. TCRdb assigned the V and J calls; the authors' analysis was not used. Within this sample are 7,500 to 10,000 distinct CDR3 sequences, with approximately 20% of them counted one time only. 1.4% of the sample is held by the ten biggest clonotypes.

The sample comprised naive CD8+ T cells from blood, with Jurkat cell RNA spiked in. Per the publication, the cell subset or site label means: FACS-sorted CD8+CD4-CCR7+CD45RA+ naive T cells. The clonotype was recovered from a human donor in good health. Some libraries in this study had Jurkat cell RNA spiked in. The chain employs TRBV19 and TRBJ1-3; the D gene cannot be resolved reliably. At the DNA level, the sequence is TGTGCCAGTAGCATCTCTGGAAACACCATATATTTT. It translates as CASSISGNTIYF.